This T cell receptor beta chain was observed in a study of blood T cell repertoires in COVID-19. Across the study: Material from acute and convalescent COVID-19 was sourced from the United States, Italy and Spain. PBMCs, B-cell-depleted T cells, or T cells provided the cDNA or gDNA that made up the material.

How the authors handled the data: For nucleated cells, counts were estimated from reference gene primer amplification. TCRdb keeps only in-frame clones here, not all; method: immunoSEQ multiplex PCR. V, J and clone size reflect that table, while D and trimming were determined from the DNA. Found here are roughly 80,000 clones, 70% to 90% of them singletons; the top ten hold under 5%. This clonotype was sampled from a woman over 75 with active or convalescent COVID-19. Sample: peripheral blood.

The CDR3 sequence: CSASGGGVEKLFF. The CDR3 bases are TGCAGTGCTAGTGGAGGGGGCGTTGAAAAACTGTTTTTT. The chain is built from TRBV20-1 and TRBJ1-4; 7 bases are shared with TRBD1. Losses at the gene ends were 3 bases for V and 7 bases for J; bases not matched to a gene: 5. The germline CDR1 and CDR2 sequences are DFQATT and SNEGSKA (reference sequence). The CDR3 is 13 amino acids.